The next 14 T cell receptor beta chains were all read from a single sample in a study of T cells in Graves' hyperthyroidism and ophthalmopathy. RNA transcripts were the template for amplifying TCR beta CDR3 regions. HTBI primers drove first-round RT-PCR of the TCR CDR3. TCRdb used MiXCR to reprocess the multiplex PCR reads, holding one entry per CDR3 protein. The sample consists of about 640,000 distinct CDR3 sequences, roughly 15% of them appearing once. Sequencing input: blood. These receptor sequences come from a woman aged 45-65 years with Graves' ophthalmopathy.

The table lists this clonotype with many counts. The chain links TRBV14 to TRBJ2-7, with TRBD1 as a possible D gene (6 bases). V shed 4 bases and J shed 3 bases, with 16 bases lying between them. This CDR3 comprises 15 residues. Germline loops: CDR1 SGHDN, CDR2 FVKESK. Here the CDR3 DNA reads TGTGCCAGCAGCCGTCTCCCGGACAGAGACTACGAGCAGTACTTC. This sequence encodes CASSRLPDRDYEQYF.

This clonotype was detected many times. The genes are TRBV4-3 and TRBJ2-7, with 11 bases aligning to TRBD2. Per germline, CDR1 LGHNA and CDR2 YSLEER. This CDR3 region has 15 residues. V shed 4 bases, J shed 5 bases, and the junction held 7 bases outside the gene matches. The CDR3 region is CASSPTSGRLDEQYF. CDR3 in DNA: TGCGCCAGCAGCCCCACTAGCGGGAGATTAGACGAGCAGTACTTC.

This clonotype is categorized as medium-sized. This sequence joins TRBV6-1 and TRBJ2-7; no reliable D call. CDR1 is MNHNS, CDR2 SASEGT, per germline. This CDR3 comprises 13 residues. Trimming stripped 5 bases from V and 2 bases from J, with 10 bases between. This CDR3 is CASSLSETYEQYF. CDR3 bases: TGTGCCAGCAGTTTATCAGAAACCTACGAGCAGTACTTC.

The chain combines TRBV10-3 with TRBJ1-2; D may be TRBD1 (5 bases). CDR1 is ENHRY and CDR2 is SYGVKD in the germline V gene. Trimming cost V 4 bases and J 3 bases, with 12 bases left between them. The length of the CDR3 is 14 residues. CDR3 protein: CAISAPGTDYGYTF. The CDR3 DNA reads TGTGCCATCAGTGCCCCCGGGACCGACTATGGCTACACCTTC.

This clonotype appeared a few times. The CDR3 region has the DNA TGTGCCAGCACTTCGGGTAAGGGTGGATACGAGCAGTACTTC. This translates into CASTSGKGGYEQYF. V gene TRBV6-1 combines with J gene TRBJ2-7; D is unclear. V lost 7 bases and J 4 bases, leaving 17 bases between the germline ends. The CDR3 is 14 amino acids. The V gene's germline CDR1 is MNHNS and CDR2 SASEGT.

This clonotype was observed at least ten times. The rearrangement uses TRBV20-1 and TRBJ2-7; 8 bases match TRBD2. The CDR3 has 16 amino acids. The germline gives CDR1 DFQATT, CDR2 SNEGSKA (reference sequence). J was trimmed by 7 bases and V by 3 bases; bases with no gene match: 17. The CDR3 DNA reads as TGCAGTGCTAGGGGAATCCCGTCGGGAGGGCCGATTGAGCAGTACTTC. It codes for CSARGIPSGGPIEQYF.

This clonotype appeared many times. The rearrangement links TRBV27 to TRBJ2-5, with TRBD2 matching over 11 bases. J gave up 5 bases and V 5 bases, and 10 bases lay outside the gene matches. Germline CDR1 is MNHEY and CDR2 is SMNVEV (reference sequence). The CDR3 loop spans 16 amino acids. The CDR3 reads CASSPSSGRRGETQYF. As DNA, the CDR3 is TGTGCCAGCAGTCCATCTAGCGGGAGGCGGGGGGAGACCCAGTACTTC.

This clonotype was seen repeatedly, ten times or more. This rearrangement joins TRBV3-1 to TRBJ2-3; maybe TRBD2 (6 bases). Germline CDR1 and CDR2: LGHDT and YNNKEL (reference sequence). The CDR3 is 14 residues long. The V gene lost 4 bases and the J gene lost 0 bases, with 8 bases spanning the gap. The CDR3 is CASSRRGSTDTQYF. As DNA, the CDR3 is TGTGCCAGCAGCCGTCGGGGGAGCACAGATACGCAGTATTTT.

This clonotype has at least ten counts. CDR3 nucleotides: TGTGCCAGCAGTTTGGTCGGGAGGGCCGCCTACAATGAGCAGTTCTTC. This codes for CASSLVGRAAYNEQFF. The gene calls are TRBV12-3 or TRBV12-4 and TRBJ2-1; 8 bases match TRBD2. The CDR3 sequence is 16 residues long. With V trimmed by 3 bases and J by 2 bases, 6 bases remained unmatched.

The chain uses TRBV6-5 and TRBJ1-2; D gene unclear. CDR3 length: 14 amino acids. The germline V and J ends were trimmed by 0 bases and 9 bases, with 14 bases remaining between them. Germline V gene data show CDR1 as MNHEY and CDR2 as SVGAGI. CDR3 protein: CASSYSDTIQSYTF. The CDR3 nucleotides are TGTGCCAGCAGTTACTCGGATACAATTCAAAGCTACACCTTC.

This clonotype was recorded a few times. The gene calls are TRBV27 and TRBJ2-7, with D unclear. Germline V gene data show CDR1 as MNHEY and CDR2 as SMNVEV (reference sequence). Between the trimmed V and J ends, which lost 4 bases and 4 bases, there was a span of 14 bases. The CDR3 has 14 amino acids. The CDR3 DNA is TGTGCCAGCAGTTACAACGTCGAGGCGTACGAGCAGTACTTC. Translated, it gives CASSYNVEAYEQYF.

This rearrangement joins TRBV10-3 to TRBJ2-7, with D perhaps TRBD2 (6 bases). The length of the CDR3 is 16 residues. In germline, CDR1 is ENHRY, CDR2 SYGVKD. Trimming took off 3 bases at V and 4 bases at J, with 19 bases between the two ends. For the CDR3, the DNA is TGTGCCATCAGTGATAGAACTACCACGGGAGTGTACGAGCAGTACTTC. Protein: CAISDRTTTGVYEQYF.

This clonotype was counted ten times or more. The V call is TRBV5-1, the J call TRBJ2-2, with 8 bases that match TRBD1. Germline V CDR1 and CDR2: SGHRS, YFSETQ. The CDR3 is made up of 15 amino acids. Trimming took 3 bases from V and 2 from J; bases not matched to a gene: 3. The CDR3 DNA follows: TGCGCCAGCAGCTCGGACAGGGCTAACACCGGGGAGCTGTTTTTT. It is translated as CASSSDRANTGELFF.

This clonotype was seen repeatedly, ten times or more. The V and J genes are TRBV12-3 or TRBV12-4 and TRBJ2-5; D is unresolved. This CDR3 has 15 amino acids. V gave up 3 bases and J gave up 4 bases, with 15 bases separating them. CDR3 nucleotides: TGTGCCAGCAGTTTGGGAACGGCGTCTTTAGAGACCCAGTACTTC. Residues: CASSLGTASLETQYF.